The T cell receptor beta chain described here comes from a study of T cells after yellow fever vaccination. Study findings and constraints: Only a small proportion of the clonotypes turned up in both the CD4 and the CD8 compartments, likely arising from convergent recombination. Bulk-population clonotypes that are abundant could appear as contaminants in FACS-sorted repertoires.

At least ten counts were recorded for this clonotype. Its cognate antigen is unknown. Using its own MiXCR run on the 5' RACE reads, TCRdb lists one record per CDR3 protein. The data hold about 160,000 distinct CDR3 sequences, with around 7.3% observed a single time. Germline V gives CDR1 MGHRA, CDR2 YSYEKL. The CDR3 totals 11 residues. The V and J ends lost 1 base and 10 bases respectively, with 5 bases between them. The sequences come from CD4+ T cells sorted from PBMCs, collected 5 days after the first yellow fever vaccination. The V call is TRBV4-1, the J call TRBJ2-1; unclear D gene. The sequence was collected from a man in his late teens or twenties who received the YFV17D yellow fever vaccine. CDR3 residues: CASSQVGEQFF. The CDR3 nucleotides are TGCGCCAGCAGCCAAGTTGGAGAGCAGTTCTTC.